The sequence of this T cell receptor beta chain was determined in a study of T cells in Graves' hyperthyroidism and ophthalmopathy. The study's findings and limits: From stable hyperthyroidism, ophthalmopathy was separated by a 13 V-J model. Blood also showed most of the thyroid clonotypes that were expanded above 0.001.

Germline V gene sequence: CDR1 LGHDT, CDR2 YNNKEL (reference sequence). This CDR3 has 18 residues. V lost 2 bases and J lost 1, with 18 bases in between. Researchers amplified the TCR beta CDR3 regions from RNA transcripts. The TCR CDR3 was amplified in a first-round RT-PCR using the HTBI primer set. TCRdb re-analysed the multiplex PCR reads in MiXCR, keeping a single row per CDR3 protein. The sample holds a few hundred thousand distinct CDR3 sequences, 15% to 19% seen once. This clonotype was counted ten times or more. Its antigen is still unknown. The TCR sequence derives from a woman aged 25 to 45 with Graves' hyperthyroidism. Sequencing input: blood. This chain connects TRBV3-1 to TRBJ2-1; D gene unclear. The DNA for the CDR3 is TGTGCCAGCAGCCAATGGGCCATTTCGACTGATTCCTACAATGAGCAGTTCTTC. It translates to CASSQWAISTDSYNEQFF.